This T cell receptor (beta chain) derives from a study of OX40 agonist ivuxolimab in advanced cancers. Study in general: Three patients had partial responses: one hepatocellular carcinoma, two cutaneous melanoma.

Study-wide findings and caveats: Still undetermined is the antigen specificity of the expanded peripheral T cells.

Exclusion applied to patients with autoimmune disease history or systemic immunosuppression. Trimming took off 6 bases at V and 2 bases at J, with 24 bases between the two ends. CDR1 and CDR2 (germline): MNHEY, SMNVEV (reference sequence). The CDR3 extends over 18 amino acids. For this clone: The antigen is unknown.

TCRdb's copy holds only in-frame clones and misses some; the assay was immunoSEQ multiplex PCR. The table shows 65,000 to 95,000 clones, with about 85% occurring only once. V and J are TRBV27 and TRBJ2-3; a possible D gene is TRBD1 (5 bases). The TCR originated in an adult with an advanced solid tumor such as melanoma, head and neck, liver or kidney cancer. This specimen was CD4+ or CD8+ T cells sorted from blood, taken in a trial of the OX40 agonist ivuxolimab. CDR3 in amino acids: CASSPVWGGLYTTDTQYF. CDR3 nucleotide sequence: TGTGCCAGCAGCCCCGTTTGGGGCGGTCTTTACACCACAGATACGCAGTATTTT.